The rows below give T cell receptor beta chains drawn from one sample of a study of post-analysis software for immune sequencing data. A single record per CDR3 protein comes from TCRdb applying MiXCR to the PCR reads. The sample includes roughly 650,000 distinct CDR3 sequences, approximately 60% of them seen just once. The sequencing input was blood. The receptor source for this set is a girl aged 2 to 10 with multiple sclerosis. The CDR3 runs from the conserved cysteine through the conserved F or W. A D gene is named only where the DNA matches it firmly. Size is omitted from some rows. Given values are once, few, many or a class for expanded clones.

>NA|TRBV6-6|TRBJ2-6|few
CASTSDWDSGANVLTF
TGTGCCAGCACCTCCGACTGGGACTCTGGGGCCAACGTCCTGACTTTT
>NA|TRBV5-1|TRBJ2-3|NA
CASSLGGNADTQYF
TGCGCCAGCAGCTTAGGAGGTAATGCAGATACGCAGTATTTT
>TRBD2|TRBV3-1|TRBJ2-1|NA
CASSPGLAGLYNEQFF
TGTGCCAGCAGCCCCGGACTAGCGGGACTTTACAATGAGCAGTTCTTC
>NA|TRBV7-6|TRBJ1-1|few
CASSLVTGSGTEAFF
TGTGCCAGCAGCTTAGTCACAGGGTCGGGCACTGAAGCTTTCTTT
>NA|TRBV5-1|TRBJ1-1|once
CASSSRGADTEAFF
TGCGCCAGCAGCTCCAGGGGTGCGGACACTGAAGCTTTCTTT
>TRBD1|TRBV20-1|TRBJ1-2|NA
CSARGTGEFYGYTF
TGCAGTGCTAGAGGGACAGGGGAATTCTATGGCTACACCTTC
>NA|TRBV29-1|TRBJ1-5|NA
CSGGMGNQPQHF
TGCAGTGGGGGGATGGGTAATCAGCCCCAGCATTTT
>TRBD2|TRBV20-1|TRBJ2-1|NA
CSARDQRDLTEQFF
TGCAGTGCTAGAGATCAGCGGGACCTAACTGAGCAGTTCTTC
>NA|TRBV10-1|TRBJ2-2|few
CASRAGTTTGELFF
TGCGCTAGCAGAGCCGGGACAACCACCGGGGAGCTGTTTTTT
>TRBD2|TRBV11-2|TRBJ2-3|few
CASSTGTSGKGTQYF
TGTGCCAGCAGCACTGGGACTAGCGGGAAGGGGACGCAGTATTTT
>TRBD1|TRBV7-9|TRBJ2-1|NA
CASSSGQGTDEQFF
TGTGCCAGCAGCTCCGGACAGGGAACGGATGAGCAGTTCTTC
>NA|TRBV5-1|TRBJ2-1|NA
CASRSASYNEQFF
TGCGCCAGCAGATCGGCCTCCTACAATGAGCAGTTCTTC
>NA|TRBV29-1|TRBJ1-1|few
CSAVSGGQGAFF
TGCAGCGCGGTGTCCGGAGGGCAGGGGGCTTTCTTT
>TRBD1|TRBV27|TRBJ2-7|few
CASRPDRVHEQYF
TGTGCCAGCAGGCCGGACAGGGTTCACGAGCAGTACTTC
>TRBD1|TRBV9|TRBJ1-1|few
CASTSGQGNTEAFF
TGTGCCAGCACCTCCGGACAGGGAAACACTGAAGCTTTCTTT
>TRBD2|TRBV12-3/TRBV12-4|TRBJ2-5|NA
CASSPAGHQWGGGETQYF
TGTGCCAGCAGTCCCGCCGGCCATCAGTGGGGGGGAGGGGAGACCCAGTACTTC
>NA|TRBV25-1|TRBJ2-5|NA
CASSEEDPRETQYF
TGTGCCAGCAGTGAAGAGGACCCTAGGGAGACCCAGTACTTC
>NA|TRBV6-5|TRBJ1-5|NA
CASSYSRVGAGGQPQHF
TGTGCCAGCAGTTACTCGAGGGTAGGGGCTGGGGGTCAGCCCCAGCATTTT
>NA|TRBV20-1|TRBJ2-5|NA
CSARDSPKTQYF
TGCAGTGCTAGAGATTCCCCGAAGACCCAGTACTTC
>NA|TRBV3-1|TRBJ2-1|NA
CASSQVETGAGNEQFF
TGTGCCAGCAGCCAAGTTGAGACGGGGGCGGGGAATGAGCAGTTCTTC
>NA|TRBV6-5|TRBJ1-2|NA
CASSGTYGYTF
TGTGCCAGCAGTGGAACTTATGGCTACACCTTC
>TRBD1|TRBV20-1|TRBJ1-1|NA
CSARGGQGAFEAFF
TGCAGTGCTAGAGGGGGACAGGGGGCTTTCGAAGCTTTCTTT
>NA|TRBV7-6|TRBJ2-3|NA
CASSPGALGSTDTQYF
TGTGCCAGCAGCCCCGGGGCGTTGGGAAGCACAGATACGCAGTATTTT
>TRBD1|TRBV25-1|TRBJ1-6|NA
CASSESRTGPSPLHF
TGTGCCAGCAGTGAATCGAGGACAGGGCCTTCACCCCTCCACTTT
>TRBD2|TRBV2|TRBJ2-1|NA
CASALRRGVYNEQFF
TGTGCCAGCGCCCTCCGGCGGGGGGTATACAATGAGCAGTTCTTC
>TRBD1|TRBV20-1|TRBJ2-7|few
CSARSPTGEYEQYF
TGCAGTGCTAGATCCCCGACAGGGGAGTACGAGCAGTACTTC
>NA|TRBV20-1|TRBJ2-5|NA
CSARKRGAGETQYF
TGCAGTGCTAGAAAGAGGGGGGCAGGGGAGACCCAGTACTTC
>TRBD2|TRBV20-1|TRBJ2-5|NA
CSAGPAGARIQETQYF
TGCAGTGCTGGGCCAGCGGGGGCGCGAATCCAAGAGACCCAGTACTTC
>TRBD2|TRBV7-6|TRBJ2-7|NA
CASRSLAGADEQYF
TGTGCCAGCAGATCCCTAGCGGGGGCGGACGAGCAGTACTTC
>NA|TRBV7-2|TRBJ1-1|NA
CASSLYSRRATEAFF
TGTGCCAGCAGCTTATATAGTAGAAGGGCCACTGAAGCTTTCTTT
>NA|TRBV7-6|TRBJ2-7|few
CASSLRGAEQYF
TGTGCCAGCAGCTTACGAGGAGCCGAGCAGTACTTC
>TRBD2|TRBV20-1|TRBJ2-3|NA
CSARVAWGGVTDTQYF
TGCAGTGCTAGAGTTGCTTGGGGGGGGGTCACAGATACGCAGTATTTT
>NA|TRBV7-3|TRBJ1-1|once
CASSLTRGHTEAFF
TGTGCCAGCAGCTTAACTCGGGGGCACACTGAAGCTTTCTTT
>NA|TRBV7-9|TRBJ2-1|NA
CASSLIGGRGSNEQFF
TGTGCCAGCAGCTTAATTGGGGGCAGGGGTTCCAATGAGCAGTTCTTC
>NA|TRBV6-5|TRBJ1-1|NA
CASSYPGPNTEAFF
TGTGCCAGCAGTTACCCGGGGCCGAACACTGAAGCTTTCTTT
>NA|TRBV6-1|TRBJ2-1|NA
CASRRHGLGSSYNEQFF
TGTGCCAGCAGACGACATGGGCTTGGGAGCTCCTACAATGAGCAGTTCTTC
>TRBD1|TRBV2|TRBJ2-7|NA
CASSIQGPTYEQYF
TGTGCCAGCAGTATACAGGGGCCTACCTACGAGCAGTACTTC